Listed below are T cell receptor beta chains from one sample, sequenced in a study of T cells in localized non-small cell lung cancer. TCRdb's copy holds only in-frame clones and misses some; the assay was immunoSEQ multiplex PCR. This sample yields about 78,000 clones, of which about 83% are seen a single time; approximately 3% belongs to the top ten. Sample: peripheral blood, taken before any cancer treatment. These receptors were collected from a man between 40 and 70 years old with stage I lung adenocarcinoma. Both conserved end residues are part of each CDR3.

J,V,CDR3
TRBJ2-7,TRBV29-1,CSVRDPPLEQYF
TRBJ2-3,TRBV14,CASSQVIVSDTQYF
TRBJ2-3,TRBV5-5,CASSSLGPTDTQYF
TRBJ2-3,TRBV4-2,CASSLSGQGEPGTDTQYF
TRBJ2-5,TRBV6-1,CACRGGGASQETQYF
TRBJ1-2,TRBV6-6,CASSPDRGGYGYTF
TRBJ1-1,TRBV6-6,CASSSSTGNTEAFF
TRBJ1-2,TRBV28,CASSSFYGYTF
TRBJ2-3,TRBV7-9,CASSLGAGKGSADTQYF
TRBJ1-6,TRBV19,CASSRQGENSPLHF
TRBJ2-7,TRBV7-8,CASSSQSQGEVTYEQYF
TRBJ2-7,TRBV2,CASSEQGYEQYF
TRBJ2-1,TRBV9,CASSVAAGDHNEQFF
TRBJ2-7,TRBV7-8,CASSLAAGTSGKISYEQYF
TRBJ2-3,TRBV5-1,CASSLGASTDTQYF
TRBJ2-7,TRBV5-1,CASSLAGTGVEQYF
TRBJ2-1,TRBV4-1,CASSQGIVWGVAAYNEQFF
TRBJ1-2,TRBV20-1,CSALRGHGYTF
TRBJ2-5,TRBV7-2,CASSLYPEETQYF
TRBJ2-7,TRBV18,CASSPRSSGSYEQYF
TRBJ2-5,TRBV9,CASSVGLLGQGAQETQYF
TRBJ2-1,TRBV7-3,CASSLTVTRINEQFF
TRBJ2-7,TRBV11-2,CASSLEFGTYEQYF
TRBJ1-2,TRBV2,CASSGGTGWGPNYGYTF
TRBJ1-2,TRBV18,CASSPSGTVISGYTF
TRBJ2-7,TRBV18,CASSPGRTPKVTQQYF
TRBJ2-1,TRBV19,CASSDRGNEQFF
TRBJ2-4,TRBV19,CASTAGLGNIQYF
TRBJ2-1,TRBV29-1,CSQAQYPSNEQFF
TRBJ2-1,TRBV30,CAWTVRRAGEQFF
TRBJ2-7,TRBV6-5,CASRGGGAGAYEQYF
TRBJ2-7,TRBV5-6,CASSFGSGEQYF
TRBJ2-7,TRBV27,CASSRDRGLYEQYF
TRBJ2-5,TRBV7-9,CASTGSETQYF
TRBJ1-5,TRBV28,CASSSPGRGRYQPQHF
TRBJ2-5,TRBV7-9,CASSQGGEQETQYF
TRBJ1-5,TRBV30,CAWSVRGQTSNQPQHF
TRBJ2-5,TRBV7-3,CASSLTGRGEAETQYF
TRBJ2-5,TRBV19,CASSIIGGREETQYF
TRBJ2-1,TRBV10-2,CASGTSGGAGEQFF
TRBJ2-3,TRBV19,CASSMDRGTADTQYF
TRBJ2-4,TRBV12-5,CASGLVLTIPGTKNIQYF
TRBJ2-5,TRBV4-1,CASSPGTGKVETQYF
TRBJ2-2,TRBV23-1,CATSAGTLNTGELFF
TRBJ1-5,TRBV10-3,CAISEGIGSQPQHF
TRBJ2-5,TRBV6-1,CASSEWDRVGETQYF
TRBJ1-5,TRBV25-1,CASSDGQVNQPQHF
TRBJ2-7,TRBV5-1,CASSLNTGTSGNEQYF
NA,TRBV2,CASLTGTGAEQYF
TRBJ2-1,TRBV7-9,CASSLNPKISYNEQFF
TRBJ2-3,TRBV28,CASSLSLEDFSTDTQYF
TRBJ2-2,TRBV5-4,CASSLAGKGGGGELFF
TRBJ1-2,TRBV7-9,CASSFDQVSGYTF